These 10 T cell receptor beta chains share one sample of origin, sequenced in a study of blood T cell repertoires in COVID-19. Data came from immunoSEQ multiplex PCR; TCRdb stores just in-frame clones and leaves some out. The table has some 87,000 clones, around 87% seen once. The sequenced sample consisted of peripheral blood. These receptors were taken from a human donor in a cohort sampled during active COVID-19.

For this clone: Other DNA sequences in the same sample also yield this CDR3. The V gene is TRBV7-9, the J gene TRBJ2-2; no firm D call. The CDR3 has 13 residues. Germline CDR1 is SEHNR and CDR2 is FQNEAQ (reference sequence). The germline V and J ends were trimmed by 3 bases and 1 base, with 3 bases remaining between them. CDR3 sequence (DNA): TGTGCCAGCAGCTTCCGGAACACCGGGGAGCTGTTTTTT. It specifies CASSFRNTGELFF.

The chain has TRBV19 and TRBJ1-3; TRBD1 might be the D (6 bases). Trimming removed 3 bases from V and 4 bases from J, with 7 bases in between. This CDR3 spans 13 amino acids. In germline, CDR1 is LNHDA, CDR2 SQIVND (reference sequence). The CDR3 region has the DNA TGTGCCAGTAGTATGGACAGCGGAAACACCATATATTTT. Residues: CASSMDSGNTIYF.

Here the CDR3 reads CASSPAGLGTDTQYF. As DNA, the CDR3 is TGTGCCAGCAGCCCGGCTGGACTAGGCACAGATACGCAGTATTTT. The J gene is TRBJ2-3, the V gene TRBV7-9; 7 nucleotides match TRBD2. V gave up 5 bases and J gave up 1 base; unmatched junction bases: 6. The CDR3 loop spans 15 amino acids. From germline, CDR1 is SEHNR and CDR2 FQNEAQ (reference sequence).

J is TRBJ1-5 and V is TRBV7-8, with TRBD1 matching over 8 bases. Germline CDR1 SGHVS, CDR2 FQNEAQ. After removal of 2 bases from V and 5 bases from J, the junction contained 8 bases not matched to a gene. This CDR3 is 16 amino acids long. The CDR3 reads CASSLRPGGAYQPQHF. DNA of the CDR3: TGTGCCAGCAGCTTAAGGCCAGGGGGCGCTTATCAGCCCCAGCATTTT. The full variable domain, in which reference TRBV7-8 and TRBJ1-5 provide the parts outside the CDR3, is GAGVSQSPRYKVAKRGQDVALRCDPISGHVSLFWYQQALGQGPEFLTYFQNEAQLDKSGLPSDRFFAERPEGSVSTLKIQRTQQEDSAVYLCASSLRPGGAYQPQHFGDGTRLSIL.

J is TRBJ2-5 and V is TRBV10-3; 12 bases agree with TRBD2. The CDR3 covers 15 residues. V gave up 2 bases and J gave up 3 bases; unmatched junction bases: 1. Germline values: CDR1 ENHRY, CDR2 SYGVKD. The CDR3 loop is CAISEPSGGEETQYF. The CDR3 DNA is TGTGCCATCAGTGAGCCTAGCGGGGGGGAAGAGACCCAGTACTTC.

This clone has just one count. The rearrangement links TRBV7-3 to TRBJ2-2; maybe TRBD2 (5 bases). This CDR3 has 16 amino acids. V was shortened by 0 bases and J by 2 bases, with 10 bases between the two germline ends. Germline CDR1 SGHTA, CDR2 FQGTGA. CDR3 in amino acids: CASSLTLSGNTGELFF. The CDR3, as DNA: TGTGCCAGCAGCTTAACGCTAAGCGGCAACACCGGGGAGCTGTTTTTT.

J is TRBJ2-3 and V is TRBV7-9, with a tentative D call TRBD2 (5 bases). The CDR3 is made up of 16 amino acids. Trimming removed 5 bases at V and 1 base at J, with 16 bases between. Germline lookup yields CDR1 SEHNR and CDR2 FQNEAQ (reference sequence). The CDR3: CASSRSVASGTDTQYF. As DNA, the CDR3 is TGTGCCAGCAGCCGGTCCGTAGCGTCTGGCACAGATACGCAGTATTTT.

This clone was counted once. The chain uses TRBV6-5 and TRBJ2-1, with a weak D call TRBD2 (5 bases). CDR3 length equals 14 residues. V was shortened by 6 bases and J by 0 bases, with 9 bases between the two germline ends. Looked up from germline, CDR1 is MNHEY and CDR2 is SVGAGI. The CDR3 here is CASSRGSSYNEQFF. CDR3 nucleotide sequence: TGTGCCAGCAGCCGGGGTAGCTCCTACAATGAGCAGTTCTTC.

The gene calls are TRBV7-8 and TRBJ1-2, with 7 bases identical to TRBD1. From germline, CDR1 is SGHVS and CDR2 FQNEAQ. V gave up 4 bases and J gave up 5 bases; unmatched junction bases: 7. The CDR3 runs 14 residues. The DNA for the CDR3 is TGTGCCAGCAGCTCCGCCGACAGGGTGTATGGCTACACCTTC. Amino acids: CASSSADRVYGYTF.

This clone was seen once. This chain joins TRBV18 and TRBJ2-5, with D perhaps TRBD1 (5 bases). The CDR3 loop spans 14 amino acids. From germline, CDR1 is KGHSH and CDR2 LQKENI. Trimming removed 1 base at V and 4 bases at J, with 10 bases between. CDR3 residues: CASSPQAGPETQYF. CDR3 in DNA: TGTGCCAGCTCACCACAGGCAGGGCCAGAGACCCAGTACTTC.